The rows below give T cell receptor beta chains drawn from one sample of a study of shared clonotypes between healthy human individuals. TCRdb's copy holds only in-frame clones and misses some; the assay was immunoSEQ multiplex PCR. Of 2 million to 2.5 million clones detected, around 90% appear once; the ten largest clones hold approximately 0.41%. Sequenced: naive CD4+ T cells from PBMCs. The receptors derive from a young man in good health. Some clones in this sample may be carry-over from other donors' samples. Each CDR3 is given with its conserved first and last residue. The D gene is left open where the match is weak. Clone size is shown for a subset of rows, as once, few, many or a class of expanded clone.

v_call	clone_size	j_call	d_call	cdr3_aa	cdr3_nt
TRBV7-9	-	TRBJ2-7	TRBD2	CASSLGSGGTYEQYF	TGTGCCAGCAGCTTAGGATCGGGAGGCACCTACGAGCAGTACTTC
TRBV7-2	-	TRBJ2-2	-	CASSLEGTGELFF	TGTGCCAGCAGCTTAGAAGGCACCGGGGAGCTGTTTTTT
TRBV19	-	TRBJ1-2	TRBD1	CASSIRGQGYGYTF	TGTGCCAGTAGTATTAGGGGACAGGGCTATGGCTACACCTTC
TRBV5-1	-	TRBJ1-2	-	CASSLSVVTPYGYTF	TGCGCCAGCAGCTTGTCTGTCGTCACCCCCTATGGCTACACCTTC
TRBV30	-	TRBJ2-1	TRBD2	CAWSIGTSINEQFF	TGTGCCTGGAGTATTGGGACTAGCATTAATGAGCAGTTCTTC
TRBV29-1	-	TRBJ1-5	TRBD1	CSVGTGGNQPQHF	TGCAGCGTTGGGACAGGGGGCAATCAGCCCCAGCATTTT
TRBV7-8	-	TRBJ2-3	-	CASSLRTDTQYF	TGTGCCAGCAGCTTACGTACAGATACGCAGTATTTT
TRBV4-3	-	TRBJ2-7	-	CASSPGPLPYEQYF	TGCGCCAGCAGCCCTGGGCCCCTCCCCTACGAGCAGTACTTC
TRBV30	-	TRBJ2-5	-	CAWSLVPEETQYF	TGTGCCTGGAGTTTGGTACCAGAAGAGACCCAGTACTTC
TRBV6-6	once	TRBJ2-2	-	CATKGGGAGELFF	TGTGCCACTAAAGGGGGGGGAGCCGGGGAGCTGTTTTTT
TRBV30	-	TRBJ1-1	-	CAWSPRTTRLWGTEAFF	TGTGCCTGGAGCCCACGGACTACGCGACTATGGGGCACTGAAGCTTTCTTT
TRBV28	-	TRBJ1-2	-	CASRTPRNYGYTF	TGTGCCAGCAGAACCCCCCGCAACTATGGCTACACCTTC
TRBV28	once	TRBJ1-2	TRBD1	CASIWDRGYGYTF	TGTGCCAGCATTTGGGACAGGGGATATGGCTACACCTTC
TRBV4-1	-	TRBJ2-3	-	CASSQDGFGPSPTDTQYF	TGCGCCAGCAGCCAAGATGGGTTTGGGCCTTCTCCCACAGATACGCAGTATTTT
TRBV10-1	-	TRBJ2-3	-	CASSLAGADTQYF	TGCGCCAGCAGTTTAGCAGGGGCAGATACGCAGTATTTT
TRBV5-1	-	TRBJ2-1	TRBD1	CASSSGQGSNEQFF	TGCGCCAGCAGCTCCGGACAGGGGTCAAATGAGCAGTTCTTC
TRBV28	-	TRBJ1-2	-	CASTGLGGRLAGYTF	TGTGCCAGCACCGGCTTGGGGGGGCGATTAGCTGGCTACACCTTC
TRBV7-9	-	TRBJ2-5	-	CASSFRAAQETQYF	TGTGCCAGCAGCTTTAGGGCAGCCCAAGAGACCCAGTACTTC
TRBV5-4	-	TRBJ2-1	TRBD2	CASSAGGVTYNEQFF	TGTGCCAGCAGCGCGGGGGGGGTGACCTACAATGAGCAGTTCTTC
TRBV5-1	-	TRBJ2-1	-	CASSLNGGSGNEQFF	TGCGCCAGCAGCCTGAATGGAGGGTCGGGGAATGAGCAGTTCTTC
TRBV6-1	-	TRBJ2-7	TRBD2	CASSDPPSGSYEQYF	TGTGCCAGCAGTGACCCGCCTAGCGGATCCTACGAGCAGTACTTC
TRBV4-3	-	TRBJ2-1	-	CASSQEGRGNEQFF	TGCGCCAGCAGCCAAGAGGGCAGGGGAAATGAGCAGTTCTTC
TRBV28	-	TRBJ1-2	-	CASSLVSKAGYGYTF	TGTGCCAGCAGTTTAGTTTCCAAAGCGGGCTATGGCTACACCTTC
TRBV11-1	-	TRBJ1-5	-	CASSLAVGRGLPQPQHF	TGTGCCAGCAGCCTGGCAGTGGGCCGCGGACTTCCTCAGCCCCAGCATTTT
TRBV11-3	-	TRBJ2-3	-	CASSLQSGDTQYF	TGTGCCAGCAGCTTACAATCGGGCGATACGCAGTATTTT